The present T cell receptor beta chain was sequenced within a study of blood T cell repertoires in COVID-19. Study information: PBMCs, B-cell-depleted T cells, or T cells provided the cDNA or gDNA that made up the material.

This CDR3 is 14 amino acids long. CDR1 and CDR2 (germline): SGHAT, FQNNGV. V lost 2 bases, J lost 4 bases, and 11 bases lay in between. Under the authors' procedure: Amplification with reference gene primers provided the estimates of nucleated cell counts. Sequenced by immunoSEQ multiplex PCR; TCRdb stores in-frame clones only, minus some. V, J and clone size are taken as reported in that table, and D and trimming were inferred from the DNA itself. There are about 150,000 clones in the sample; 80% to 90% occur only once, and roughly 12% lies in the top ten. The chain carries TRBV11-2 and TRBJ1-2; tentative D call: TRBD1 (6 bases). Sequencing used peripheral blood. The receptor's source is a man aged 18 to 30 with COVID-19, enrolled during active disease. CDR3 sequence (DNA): TGTGCCAGCAGCTTAAACAGGGCTGGCTATGGCTACACCTTC. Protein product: CASSLNRAGYGYTF.